Listed here are 9 T cell receptor beta chains from one sample, sequenced in a study of blood T cell repertoires in COVID-19. The method was immunoSEQ multiplex PCR; TCRdb's version includes in-frame clones alone and lacks a portion of them. In the table there are some 16,000 clones, about 80% of which are singletons. Source material: peripheral blood. These receptors were collected from a man aged 65 to 79 with active or convalescent COVID-19.

The chain has TRBV5-1 and TRBJ1-1; D might be TRBD1 (6 bases). This CDR3 has 15 residues. V lost 0 bases and J lost 5, with 14 bases in between. Germline loops: CDR1 SGHRS, CDR2 YFSETQ. The CDR3 nucleotides are TGCGCCAGCAGCTTGGCCGGGGGGGCAAGAACTGAAGCTTTCTTT. Its translation: CASSLAGGARTEAFF.

The chain uses TRBV19 and TRBJ1-1, with unresolved D. The germline gives CDR1 LNHDA, CDR2 SQIVND (reference sequence). V lost 5 bases, J lost 10 bases, and 14 bases lay in between. This CDR3 is 12 amino acids long. The CDR3 is CASSPLGVLAFF. DNA for the CDR3: TGTGCCAGTAGTCCCCTCGGAGTTCTAGCTTTCTTT.

J is TRBJ2-2 and V is TRBV10-3; no reliable D call. Germline CDR1 and CDR2: ENHRY and SYGVKD. The CDR3 extends over 14 amino acids. Trimming removed 2 bases from V and 4 bases from J, with 8 bases in between. As DNA, the CDR3 is TGTGCCATCAGTGAGGGGCCAACCACCGGGGAGCTGTTTTTT. Translating it yields CAISEGPTTGELFF.

The J gene is TRBJ2-2, the V gene TRBV18, with no clear D. V was cut by 6 bases and J by 4 bases, with 9 bases left in between. The germline gives CDR1 KGHSH, CDR2 LQKENI. This CDR3 has 13 residues. CDR3 DNA sequence: TGTGCCAGCTCCGCGACTGCCACCGGGGAGCTGTTTTTT. This encodes CASSATATGELFF.

The J gene is TRBJ2-1, the V gene TRBV7-2; TRBD1 matches at 9 bases. CDR1 and CDR2 from the germline V gene are SGHTA and FQGNSA. With V trimmed by 6 bases and J by 5 bases, 8 bases remained unmatched. The CDR3 consists of 15 residues. Here the CDR3 reads CASSNAGTGNNEQFF. The CDR3 DNA is TGTGCCAGCAGTAATGCCGGGACAGGGAACAATGAGCAGTTCTTC.

The chain recombines TRBV6-6 with TRBJ1-2; 7 bases agree with TRBD1. V lost 6 bases to trimming and J lost 6 bases; unmatched junction nucleotides: 10. This CDR3 has 14 residues. In germline, CDR1 is MNHNY, CDR2 SVGAGI (reference sequence). CDR3 loop: CASRQPDRDNGYTF. The CDR3 bases are TGTGCCAGCAGGCAACCTGACAGGGATAATGGCTACACCTTC.

The genes are TRBV18 and TRBJ1-2; no reliable D call. V lost 8 bases and J 7 bases, leaving 14 bases between the germline ends. The germline gives CDR1 KGHSH, CDR2 LQKENI. The CDR3 is made up of 12 amino acids. The CDR3 sequence: CASLGVGGGYTF. CDR3 nucleotides: TGTGCCAGCCTCGGGGTAGGAGGTGGCTACACCTTC.

To note about this clone: The junction and the germline gene differ at one end; a read error may be behind it. This sequence joins TRBV10-1 and TRBJ2-7; TRBD2 matches at 11 bases. The germline gives CDR1 WNHNN, CDR2 SYGVQD (reference sequence). The CDR3 totals 13 residues. CDR3 DNA: TGCGCCAGCAGTGAGTCGACTAGCGGGACCACTAAGTTC. Amino acid sequence: CASSESTSGTTKF.

This CDR3 is CASSLRRSGSTYEQYF. The CDR3 DNA reads as TGTGCCAGCAGTTTGCGGCGGAGCGGGAGTACGTACGAGCAGTACTTC. The chain employs TRBV28 and TRBJ2-7, with 8 bases identical to TRBD2. J gave up 4 bases and V 3 bases, and 11 bases lay outside the gene matches. In germline, CDR1 is MDHEN, CDR2 SYDVKM. The CDR3 runs to 16 residues.